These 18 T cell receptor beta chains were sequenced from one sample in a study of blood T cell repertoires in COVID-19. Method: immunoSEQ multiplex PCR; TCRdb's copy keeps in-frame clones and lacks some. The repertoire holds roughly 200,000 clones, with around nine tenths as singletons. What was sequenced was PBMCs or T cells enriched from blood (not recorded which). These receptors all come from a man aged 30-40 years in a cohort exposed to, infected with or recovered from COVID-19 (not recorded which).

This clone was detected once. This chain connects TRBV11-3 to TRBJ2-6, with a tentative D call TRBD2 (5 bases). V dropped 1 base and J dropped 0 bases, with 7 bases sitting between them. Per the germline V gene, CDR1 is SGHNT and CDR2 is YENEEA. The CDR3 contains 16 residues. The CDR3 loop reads CASSLGRSSGANVLTF. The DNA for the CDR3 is TGTGCCAGCAGCTTAGGGAGGAGCTCTGGGGCCAACGTCCTGACTTTC.

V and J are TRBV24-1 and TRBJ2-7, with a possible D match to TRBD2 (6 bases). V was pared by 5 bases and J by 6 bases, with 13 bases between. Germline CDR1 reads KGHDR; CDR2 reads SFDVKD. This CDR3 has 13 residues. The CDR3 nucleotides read TGTGCCACCAGTGCGGGAGTGACGGGCGAGCAGTACTTC. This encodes CATSAGVTGEQYF.

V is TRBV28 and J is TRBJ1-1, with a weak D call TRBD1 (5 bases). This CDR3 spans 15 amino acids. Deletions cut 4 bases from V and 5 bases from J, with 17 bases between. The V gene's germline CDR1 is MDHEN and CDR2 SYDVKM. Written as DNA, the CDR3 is TGTGCCAGCAGTTACCCCGCAGGGAGGAGAACTGAAGCTTTCTTT. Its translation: CASSYPAGRRTEAFF. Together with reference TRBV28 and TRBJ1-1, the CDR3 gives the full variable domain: DVKVTQSSRYLVKRTGEKVFLECVQDMDHENMFWYRQDPGLGLRLIYFSYDVKMKEKGDIPEGYSVSREKKERFSLILESASTNQTSMYLCASSYPAGRRTEAFFGQGTRLTVV.

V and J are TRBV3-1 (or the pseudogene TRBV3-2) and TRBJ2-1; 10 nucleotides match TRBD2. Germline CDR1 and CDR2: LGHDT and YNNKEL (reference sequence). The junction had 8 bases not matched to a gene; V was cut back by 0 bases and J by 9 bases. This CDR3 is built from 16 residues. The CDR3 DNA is TGTGCCAGCAGCCAAGATTTGCTAGCGGGAGTTATTGAGCAGTTCTTC. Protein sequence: CASSQDLLAGVIEQFF.

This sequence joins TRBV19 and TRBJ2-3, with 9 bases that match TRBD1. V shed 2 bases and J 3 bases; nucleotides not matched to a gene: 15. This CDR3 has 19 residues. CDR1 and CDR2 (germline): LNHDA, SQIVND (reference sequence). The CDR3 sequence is CASSIRGTGIPSRTDTQYF. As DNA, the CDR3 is TGTGCCAGTAGTATAAGAGGGACAGGGATCCCCTCAAGGACAGATACGCAGTATTTT. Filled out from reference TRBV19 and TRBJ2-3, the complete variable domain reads DGGITQSPKYLFRKEGQNVTLSCEQNLNHDAMYWYRQDPGQGLRLIYYSQIVNDFQKGDIAEGYSVSREKKESFPLTVTSAQKNPTAFYLCASSIRGTGIPSRTDTQYFGPGTRLTVL.

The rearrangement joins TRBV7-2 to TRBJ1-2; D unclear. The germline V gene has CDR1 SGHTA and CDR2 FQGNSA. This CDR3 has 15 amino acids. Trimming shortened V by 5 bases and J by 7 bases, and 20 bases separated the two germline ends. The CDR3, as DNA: TGTGCCAGCAGCACCGAGATAACGTCCCCTGGTGGCTACACCTTC. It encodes CASSTEITSPGGYTF. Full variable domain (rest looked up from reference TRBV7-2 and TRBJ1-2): GAGVSQSPSNKVTEKGKDVELRCDPISGHTALYWYRQSLGQGLEFLIYFQGNSAPDKSGLPSDRFSAERTGGSVSTLTIQRTQQEDSAVYLCASSTEITSPGGYTFGSGTRLTVV.

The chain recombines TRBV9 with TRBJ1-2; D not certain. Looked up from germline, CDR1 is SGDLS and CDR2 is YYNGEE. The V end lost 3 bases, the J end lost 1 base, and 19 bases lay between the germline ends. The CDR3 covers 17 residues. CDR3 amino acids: CASSGLISPTDNYGYTF. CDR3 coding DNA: TGTGCCAGCAGCGGCCTTATCTCCCCTACAGATAACTATGGCTACACCTTC.

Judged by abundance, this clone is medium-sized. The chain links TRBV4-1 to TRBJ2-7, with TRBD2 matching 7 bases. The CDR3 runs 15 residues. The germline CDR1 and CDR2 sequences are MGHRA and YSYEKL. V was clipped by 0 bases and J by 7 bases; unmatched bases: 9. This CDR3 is CASSQEASGAGEQYF. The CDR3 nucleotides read TGCGCCAGCAGCCAAGAGGCCAGCGGGGCTGGGGAGCAGTACTTC.

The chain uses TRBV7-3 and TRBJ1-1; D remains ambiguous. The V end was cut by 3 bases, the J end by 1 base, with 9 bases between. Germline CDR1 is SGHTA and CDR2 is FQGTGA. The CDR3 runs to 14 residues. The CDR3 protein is CASSLEEGNTEAFF. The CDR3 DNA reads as TGTGCCAGCAGCTTGGAGGAGGGGAACACTGAAGCTTTCTTT.

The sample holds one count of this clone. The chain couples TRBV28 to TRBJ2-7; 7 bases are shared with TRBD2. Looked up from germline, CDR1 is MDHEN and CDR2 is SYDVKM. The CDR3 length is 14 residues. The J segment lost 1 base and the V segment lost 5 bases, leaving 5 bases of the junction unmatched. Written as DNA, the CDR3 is TGTGCCAGCAGTGAGCGGGGTTTGTCCTACGAGCAGTACTTC. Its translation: CASSERGLSYEQYF.

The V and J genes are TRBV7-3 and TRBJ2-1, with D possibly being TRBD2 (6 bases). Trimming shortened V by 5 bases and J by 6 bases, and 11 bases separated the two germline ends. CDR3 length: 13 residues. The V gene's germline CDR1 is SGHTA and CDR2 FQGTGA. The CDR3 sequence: CASSLLTSNEQFF. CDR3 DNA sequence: TGTGCCAGCAGCCTACTGACTAGCAATGAGCAGTTCTTC.

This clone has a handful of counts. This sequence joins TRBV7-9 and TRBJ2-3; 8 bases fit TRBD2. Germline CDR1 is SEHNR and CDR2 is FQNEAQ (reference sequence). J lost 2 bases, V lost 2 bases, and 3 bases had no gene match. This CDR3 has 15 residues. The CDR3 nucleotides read TGTGCCAGCAGCTTAATTAGCGGGACCACAGATACGCAGTATTTT. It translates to CASSLISGTTDTQYF.

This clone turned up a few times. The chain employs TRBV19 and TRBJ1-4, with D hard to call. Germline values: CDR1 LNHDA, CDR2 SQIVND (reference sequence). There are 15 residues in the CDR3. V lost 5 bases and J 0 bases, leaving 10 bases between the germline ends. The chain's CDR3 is CASSAGTATNEKLFF. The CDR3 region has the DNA TGTGCCAGTAGTGCGGGTACCGCAACTAATGAAAAACTGTTTTTT.

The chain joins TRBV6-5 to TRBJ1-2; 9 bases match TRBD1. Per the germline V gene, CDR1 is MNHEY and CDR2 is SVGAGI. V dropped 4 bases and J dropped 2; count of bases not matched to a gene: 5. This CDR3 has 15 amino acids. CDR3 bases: TGTGCCAGCAGTTCGGACGGACAGGGGAACTATGGCTACACCTTC. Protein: CASSSDGQGNYGYTF.

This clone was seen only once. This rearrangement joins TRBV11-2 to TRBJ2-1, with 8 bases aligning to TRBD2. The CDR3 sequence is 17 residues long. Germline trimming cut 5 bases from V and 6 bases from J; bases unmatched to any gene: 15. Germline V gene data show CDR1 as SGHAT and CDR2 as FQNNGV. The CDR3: CASSTLSGTRGPNEQFF. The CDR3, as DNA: TGTGCCAGCAGCACCCTCTCCGGGACTAGGGGTCCCAATGAGCAGTTCTTC. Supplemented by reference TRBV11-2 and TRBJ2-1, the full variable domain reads EAGVAQSPRYKIIEKRQSVAFWCNPISGHATLYWYQQILGQGPKLLIQFQNNGVVDDSQLPKDRFSAERLKGVDSTLKIQPAKLEDSAVYLCASSTLSGTRGPNEQFFGPGTRLTVL.

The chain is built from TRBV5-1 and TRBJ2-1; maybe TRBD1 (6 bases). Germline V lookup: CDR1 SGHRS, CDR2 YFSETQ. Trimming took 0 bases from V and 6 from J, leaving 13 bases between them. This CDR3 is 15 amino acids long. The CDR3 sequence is CASSLDLGAGNEQFF. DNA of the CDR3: TGCGCCAGCAGCTTGGATCTGGGGGCCGGCAATGAGCAGTTCTTC.

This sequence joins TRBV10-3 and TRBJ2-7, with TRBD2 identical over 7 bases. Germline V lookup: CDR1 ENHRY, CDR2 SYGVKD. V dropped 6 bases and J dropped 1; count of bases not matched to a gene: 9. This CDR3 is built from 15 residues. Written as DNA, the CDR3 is TGTGCCATCAGCTACGGGGAGGGTGGGTCCTACGAGCAGTACTTC. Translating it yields CAISYGEGGSYEQYF.

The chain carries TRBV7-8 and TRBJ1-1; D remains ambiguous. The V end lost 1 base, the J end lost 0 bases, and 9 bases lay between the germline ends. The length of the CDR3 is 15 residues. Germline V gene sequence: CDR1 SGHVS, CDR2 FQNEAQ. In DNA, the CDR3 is TGTGCCAGCAGCTTAGTAAGAGGTTTGAACACTGAAGCTTTCTTT. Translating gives CASSLVRGLNTEAFF.